This TCR beta chain was sequenced in a study of cytomegalovirus exposure and HLA in healthy donors. Produced via immunoSEQ multiplex PCR; TCRdb's table is partial and in-frame only. The table records 120,000 or so clones, roughly 90% of them present only once. The CDR3 contains 14 residues. V shed 8 bases, J shed 4 bases, and the junction held 6 bases outside the gene matches. The V gene's germline CDR1 is LNHDA and CDR2 SQIVND (reference sequence). The sequenced sample was PBMCs. V gene TRBV19 combines with J gene TRBJ2-2; 8 positions match TRBD1. The TCR comes from a woman in her thirties in good health and CMV-seropositive. Written as DNA, the CDR3 is TGTGCCAGTGAAACAGGGGGAGGCACCGGGGAGCTGTTTTTT. This translates into CASETGGGTGELFF.